One and the same sample provided the 24 T cell receptor beta chains below, sequenced in a study of metastatic and nonmetastatic thyroid tumors. Patients had received no treatment of any kind before thyroid surgery. TCRdb re-called the PCR reads via MiXCR. This repertoire shows some 41,000 clones, 3% to 3.5% found once; its top ten account for about 9.7%. The source material was blood. Receptors originate from a female donor with papillary thyroid cancer or a benign thyroid nodule (not recorded which). Some clones in this sample may be carry-over from other donors' samples.

This clone was observed many times. In the same sample, other DNA sequences code for this CDR3. The chain links TRBV12-3 or TRBV12-4 to TRBJ2-3; no definite D call. The CDR3 runs 10 residues. The ends were cut back, 1 base at V and 14 bases at J, with 7 bases in the middle. In nucleotides, the CDR3 is TGTGCCAGCAGTTTAGGTTTTCCGTATTTT. Translated, it gives CASSLGFPYF.

CDR3 amino acids: CASNRDRGTEAFF. The CDR3, as DNA: TGTGCCAGCAATAGGGACAGAGGGACTGAAGCTTTCTTT. The genes are TRBV2 and TRBJ1-1; TRBD1 aligns across 7 bases. CDR3 length equals 13 residues. J was trimmed by 5 bases and V by 7 bases; bases with no gene match: 7. CDR1 and CDR2 (germline): SNHLY, FYNNEI.

This clone has more than one count but fewer than ten. V usage is TRBV6-2 or TRBV6-3 and J usage is TRBJ2-2; D is ambiguous. Between the trimmed V and J ends, which lost 4 bases and 6 bases, there was a span of 9 bases. The CDR3 has 13 residues. Looked up from germline, CDR1 is MNHEY and CDR2 is SVGEGT. The DNA for the CDR3 is TGTGCCAGCAGTTTTGTTATCGCCGGGGAGCTGTTTTTT. This translates into CASSFVIAGELFF.

This clone was counted a few times. The V call is TRBV25-1, the J call TRBJ2-1, with TRBD2 matching over 7 bases. CDR3 length equals 19 residues. J gave up 0 bases and V 2 bases, and 13 bases lay outside the gene matches. Germline V CDR1 and CDR2: MGHDK, SYGVNS. CDR3 in DNA: TGTGCCAGCAGTGAAGTCGACAAGGGAGCGGGAATCTCCTACAATGAGCAGTTCTTC. This codes for CASSEVDKGAGISYNEQFF.

The gene calls are TRBV20-1 and TRBJ2-5; D gene uncertain. The V end was cut by 0 bases, the J end by 4 bases, with 9 bases between. Germline loops: CDR1 DFQATT, CDR2 SNEGSKA (reference sequence). This CDR3 has 13 amino acids. CDR3 region: CSAREEMRETQYF. Here the CDR3 DNA reads TGCAGTGCTAGAGAGGAGATGAGAGAGACCCAGTACTTC.

This clone was seen a few times. The genes are TRBV20-1 and TRBJ2-1; 10 nucleotides line up with TRBD2. Germline V gives CDR1 DFQATT, CDR2 SNEGSKA (reference sequence). This CDR3 contains 14 residues. The junction had 5 bases not matched to a gene; V was cut back by 5 bases and J by 4 bases. The DNA of the CDR3 is TGCAGTGCTCTCGGGACTAGCGATTACAATGAGCAGTTCTTC. Protein product: CSALGTSDYNEQFF.

This clone has a count of ten or more. This chain connects TRBV20-1 to TRBJ2-7, with D hard to call. V was clipped by 7 bases and J by 0 bases, with 7 bases between them. CDR3 length: 11 residues. From germline, CDR1 is DFQATT and CDR2 SNEGSKA (reference sequence). This CDR3 reads CSVLLSYEQYF. CDR3 DNA sequence: TGCAGTGTACTACTCTCCTACGAGCAGTACTTC.

This clone was seen repeatedly, ten times or more. V is TRBV15 and J is TRBJ2-7; D remains unclear. Germline V CDR1 and CDR2: LNHNV, YYDKDF (reference sequence). There are 16 residues in the CDR3. The V end lost 0 bases, the J end lost 0 bases, and 12 bases lay between the germline ends. In DNA, the CDR3 is TGTGCCACCAGCAGAGATCATAAGGTTGGCTCCTACGAGCAGTACTTC. This translates into CATSRDHKVGSYEQYF.

This clone is classed as medium-sized. The gene calls are TRBV4-1 and TRBJ2-5; TRBD2 might be the D (5 bases). Germline CDR1 is MGHRA and CDR2 is YSYEKL. Trimming removed 3 bases at V and 4 bases at J, with 15 bases between. The CDR3 loop spans 15 amino acids. As DNA, the CDR3 is TGCGCCAGCAGCCATTCCCGAGGGAAAGGAGAGACCCAGTACTTC. Translation: CASSHSRGKGETQYF.

The chain has TRBV28 and TRBJ2-7; D perhaps matches TRBD2 (6 bases). The V end was cut by 5 bases, the J end by 3 bases, with 17 bases between. Germline lookup yields CDR1 MDHEN and CDR2 SYDVKM. The CDR3 has 15 amino acids. Here the CDR3 DNA reads TGTGCCAGCAGTCCCTCAGGGCCGGGGGACTACGAGCAGTACTTC. Its translation is CASSPSGPGDYEQYF.

The chain has TRBV6-5 and TRBJ1-6, with a weak D call TRBD1 (5 bases). The CDR3 spans 14 residues. Germline V gene sequence: CDR1 MNHEY, CDR2 SVGAGI. The V gene lost 0 bases and the J gene lost 7 bases, with 7 bases spanning the gap. CDR3 nucleotides: TGTGCCAGCAGTTACTCGCGACAGAATTCACCCCTCCACTTT. The encoded protein is CASSYSRQNSPLHF.

This clone was recorded at least ten times. The chain combines TRBV30 with TRBJ1-5, with TRBD1 as a possible D gene (5 bases). Germline CDR1 and CDR2: GTSNPN and SVGIG (reference sequence). The CDR3 extends over 13 amino acids. V lost 5 bases, J lost 7 bases, and 15 bases lay in between. CDR3 nucleotides: TGTGCCTGGGCCTCAGGGACGCGCCAGCCCCAGCATTTT. Protein product: CAWASGTRQPQHF.

The chain carries TRBV2 and TRBJ1-6; D perhaps matches TRBD1 (5 bases). CDR3 length: 13 amino acids. V was trimmed by 8 bases and J by 5 bases, leaving 10 bases between them. The germline CDR1 and CDR2 sequences are SNHLY and FYNNEI. CDR3 loop: CASRTPNNSPLHF. For the CDR3, the DNA is TGTGCCAGCCGGACACCTAATAATTCACCCCTCCACTTT.

The chain uses TRBV28 and TRBJ1-6; D might be TRBD1 (6 bases). Germline loops: CDR1 MDHEN, CDR2 SYDVKM. The CDR3 loop spans 14 amino acids. The V end lost 2 bases, the J end lost 10 bases, and 12 bases lay between the germline ends. DNA of the CDR3: TGTGCCAGCAGTTTAACAGGGCTTGGATCACCCCTCCACTTT. It is translated as CASSLTGLGSPLHF. Combining the CDR3 with reference TRBV28 and TRBJ1-6 gives the whole variable domain DVKVTQSSRYLVKRTGEKVFLECVQDMDHENMFWYRQDPGLGLRLIYFSYDVKMKEKGDIPEGYSVSREKKERFSLILESASTNQTSMYLCASSLTGLGSPLHFGNGTRLTVT.

This clone showed up just a few times. CDR3 nucleotides: TGTGCCAGCAGACGGACTAGCGGGAGGAACGAGCAGTACTTC. Translated, it gives CASRRTSGRNEQYF. The V and J genes are TRBV6-2 or TRBV6-3 and TRBJ2-7, with 14 bases matching TRBD2. CDR3 size: 14 residues. After removal of 6 bases from V and 5 bases from J, the junction contained 3 bases not matched to a gene. The germline gives CDR1 MNHEY, CDR2 SVGEGT.

The rearrangement uses TRBV28 and TRBJ1-5; a weak D match, TRBD1 (6 bases). Per germline, CDR1 MDHEN and CDR2 SYDVKM. The CDR3 has 14 amino acids. Trimming took off 6 bases at V and 9 bases at J, with 18 bases between the two ends. CDR3 loop: CASSLNRVGRPQHF. The DNA for the CDR3 is TGTGCCAGCAGCTTAAACAGGGTCGGACGGCCCCAGCATTTT.

There are a few counts of this clone. The CDR3 is CASTKGQFYGYTF. CDR3 coding DNA: TGTGCCAGCACCAAAGGGCAGTTCTATGGCTACACCTTC. The genes are TRBV6-4 and TRBJ1-2; no clear D. Germline V gene sequence: CDR1 MRHNA, CDR2 SNTAGT. V lost 7 bases and J 4 bases, leaving 13 bases between the germline ends. The CDR3 is made up of 13 amino acids.

This clone showed up just a few times. V is TRBV6-1 and J is TRBJ1-1, with D unresolved. V dropped 4 bases and J dropped 14 bases, with 14 bases sitting between them. Germline V gene sequence: CDR1 MNHNS, CDR2 SASEGT. CDR3 length: 11 residues. DNA of the CDR3: TGTGCCAGCAGTGCAGCACATGAAATCTTCTTT. This translates into CASSAAHEIFF.

This clone showed up many times. This chain connects TRBV5-1 to TRBJ2-2; no clear D. Trimming shortened V by 4 bases and J by 13 bases, and 23 bases separated the two germline ends. Per germline, CDR1 SGHRS and CDR2 YFSETQ. The CDR3 is made up of 15 amino acids. The CDR3 DNA reads as TGCGCCAGCAGCACCGACATTTTTTCGGTTAGGAGGCTGTTTTTT. Translation: CASSTDIFSVRRLFF.

This sequence joins TRBV28 and TRBJ1-2, with TRBD1 identical over 10 bases. This CDR3 is 16 amino acids long. V lost 6 bases and J lost 4; bases outside the gene matches: 11. Germline lookup yields CDR1 MDHEN and CDR2 SYDVKM. CDR3: CASSARRTGGGYGYTF. CDR3 DNA sequence: TGTGCCAGCAGCGCAAGGCGGACAGGGGGAGGCTATGGCTACACCTTC.

At least ten counts were recorded for this clone. V usage is TRBV13 and J usage is TRBJ2-2, with D unclear. CDR1 and CDR2 (germline): PRHDT, FYEKMQ (reference sequence). This CDR3 comprises 13 residues. V was cut by 4 bases and J by 7 bases, with 10 bases left in between. Written as DNA, the CDR3 is TGTGCCAGCAGCTCCAAATTGAGCGGGGAGCTGTTTTTT. This encodes CASSSKLSGELFF.

This clone was picked up many times. V is TRBV6-1 and J is TRBJ1-4; 8 positions agree with TRBD1. The CDR3 sequence is 15 residues long. The junction had 6 bases not matched to a gene; V was cut back by 5 bases and J by 4 bases. Germline V gene lookup returns CDR1 MNHNS and CDR2 SASEGT. This CDR3 is CASSTGGAVNEKLFF. Here the CDR3 DNA reads TGTGCCAGCAGTACAGGGGGTGCGGTTAATGAAAAACTGTTTTTT.

This clone came up a few times. The rearrangement links TRBV27 to TRBJ2-5; 7 bases match TRBD2. This CDR3 region has 17 residues. V shed 0 bases, J shed 3 bases, and the junction held 10 bases outside the gene matches. The germline gives CDR1 MNHEY, CDR2 SMNVEV (reference sequence). This CDR3 is CASSLSGGSALKETQYF. For the CDR3, the DNA is TGTGCCAGCAGTTTATCGGGAGGGAGTGCCCTAAAAGAGACCCAGTACTTC.

CDR3 sequence reads: CASGLDRDQPQHF. The CDR3 DNA reads as TGTGCTAGTGGTTTGGACAGGGACCAGCCCCAGCATTTT. This sequence joins TRBV9 and TRBJ1-5; 8 bases are a match to TRBD1. This CDR3 is 13 amino acids long. Per germline, CDR1 SGDLS and CDR2 YYNGEE.